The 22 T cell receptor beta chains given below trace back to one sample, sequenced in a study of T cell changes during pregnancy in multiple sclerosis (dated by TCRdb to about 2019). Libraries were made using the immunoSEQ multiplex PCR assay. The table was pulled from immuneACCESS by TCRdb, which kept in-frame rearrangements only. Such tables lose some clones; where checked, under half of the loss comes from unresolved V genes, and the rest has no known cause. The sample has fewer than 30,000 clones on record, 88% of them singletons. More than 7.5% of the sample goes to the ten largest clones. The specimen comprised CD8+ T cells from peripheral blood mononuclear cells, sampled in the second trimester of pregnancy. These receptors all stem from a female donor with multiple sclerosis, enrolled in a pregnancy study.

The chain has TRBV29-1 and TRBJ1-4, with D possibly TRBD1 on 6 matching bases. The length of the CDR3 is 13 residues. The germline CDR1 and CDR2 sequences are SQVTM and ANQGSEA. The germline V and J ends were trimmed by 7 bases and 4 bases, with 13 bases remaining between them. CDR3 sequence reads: CSAIGRGNEKLFF. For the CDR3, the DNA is TGCAGCGCAATAGGCAGGGGTAATGAAAAACTGTTTTTT.

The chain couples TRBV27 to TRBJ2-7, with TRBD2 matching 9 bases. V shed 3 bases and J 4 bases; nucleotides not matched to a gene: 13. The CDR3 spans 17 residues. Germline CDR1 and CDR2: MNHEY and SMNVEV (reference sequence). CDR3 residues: CASSFKPRGGEGYEQYF. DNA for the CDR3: TGTGCCAGCAGTTTTAAACCGCGGGGGGGGGAAGGATACGAGCAGTACTTC.

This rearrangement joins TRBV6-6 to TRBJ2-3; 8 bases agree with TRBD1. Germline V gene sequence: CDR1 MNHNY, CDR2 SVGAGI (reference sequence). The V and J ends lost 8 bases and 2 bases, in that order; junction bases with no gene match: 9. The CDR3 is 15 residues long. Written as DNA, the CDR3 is TGTGCCAGCGATCGTGAGGGACAGGTCACAGATACGCAGTATTTT. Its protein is CASDREGQVTDTQYF.

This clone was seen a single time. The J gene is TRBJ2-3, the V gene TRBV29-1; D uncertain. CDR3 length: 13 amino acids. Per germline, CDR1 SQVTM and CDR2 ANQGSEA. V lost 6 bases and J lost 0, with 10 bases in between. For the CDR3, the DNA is TGCAGCGTGCCCCCGACTAGCACAGATACGCAGTATTTT. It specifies CSVPPTSTDTQYF.

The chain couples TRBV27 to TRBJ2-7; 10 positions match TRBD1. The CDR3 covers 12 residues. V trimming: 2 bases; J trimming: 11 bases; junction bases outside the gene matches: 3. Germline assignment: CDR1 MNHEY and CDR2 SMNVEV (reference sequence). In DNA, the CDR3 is TGTGCCAGCAGTTTAGGGACAGGGGCAGAGTACTTC. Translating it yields CASSLGTGAEYF.

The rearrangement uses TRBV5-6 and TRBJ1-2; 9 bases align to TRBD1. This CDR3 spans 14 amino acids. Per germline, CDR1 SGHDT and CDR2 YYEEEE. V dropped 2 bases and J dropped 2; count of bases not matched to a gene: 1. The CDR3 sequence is CASSFGTGNYGYTF. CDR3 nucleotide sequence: TGTGCCAGCAGCTTCGGGACAGGGAACTATGGCTACACCTTC.

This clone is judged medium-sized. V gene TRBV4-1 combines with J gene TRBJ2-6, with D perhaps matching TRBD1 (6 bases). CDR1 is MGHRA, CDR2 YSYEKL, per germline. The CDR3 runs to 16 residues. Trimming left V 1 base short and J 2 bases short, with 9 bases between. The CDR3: CASSQGQGTGANVLTF. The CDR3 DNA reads TGCGCCAGCAGCCAAGGGCAGGGGACTGGGGCCAACGTCCTGACTTTC.

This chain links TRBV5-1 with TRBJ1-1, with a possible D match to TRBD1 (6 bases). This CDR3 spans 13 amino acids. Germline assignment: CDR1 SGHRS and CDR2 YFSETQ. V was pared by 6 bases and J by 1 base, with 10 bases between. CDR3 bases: TGCGCCAGCATGGGGGCCAGGAACACTGAAGCTTTCTTT. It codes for CASMGARNTEAFF. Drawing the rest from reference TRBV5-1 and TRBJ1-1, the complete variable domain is KAGVTQTPRYLIKTRGQQVTLSCSPISGHRSVSWYQQTPGQGLQFLFEYFSETQRNKGNFPGRFSGRQFSNSRSEMNVSTLELGDSALYLCASMGARNTEAFFGQGTRLTVV.

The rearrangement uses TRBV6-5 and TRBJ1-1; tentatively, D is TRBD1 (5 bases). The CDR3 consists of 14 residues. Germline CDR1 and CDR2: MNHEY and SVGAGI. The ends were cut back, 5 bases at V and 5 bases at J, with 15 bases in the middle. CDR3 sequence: CASSLQPGGTEAFF. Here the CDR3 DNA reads TGTGCCAGCAGTCTCCAACCCGGGGGGACTGAAGCTTTCTTT.

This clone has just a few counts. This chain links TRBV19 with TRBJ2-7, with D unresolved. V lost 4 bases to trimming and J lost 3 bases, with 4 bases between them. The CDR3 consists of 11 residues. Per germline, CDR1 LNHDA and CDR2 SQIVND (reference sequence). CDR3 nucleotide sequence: TGTGCCAGTAGTACCTACTACGAGCAGTACTTC. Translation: CASSTYYEQYF. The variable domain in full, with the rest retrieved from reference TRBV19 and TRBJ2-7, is DGGITQSPKYLFRKEGQNVTLSCEQNLNHDAMYWYRQDPGQGLRLIYYSQIVNDFQKGDIAEGYSVSREKKESFPLTVTSAQKNPTAFYLCASSTYYEQYFGPGTRLTVT.

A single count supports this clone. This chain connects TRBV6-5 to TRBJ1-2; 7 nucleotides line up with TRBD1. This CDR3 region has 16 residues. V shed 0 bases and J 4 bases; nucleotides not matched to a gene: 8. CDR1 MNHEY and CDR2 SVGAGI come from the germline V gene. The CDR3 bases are TGTGCCAGCAGTTACTCCCTCGGGGACAGCGCCTATGGCTACACCTTC. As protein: CASSYSLGDSAYGYTF.

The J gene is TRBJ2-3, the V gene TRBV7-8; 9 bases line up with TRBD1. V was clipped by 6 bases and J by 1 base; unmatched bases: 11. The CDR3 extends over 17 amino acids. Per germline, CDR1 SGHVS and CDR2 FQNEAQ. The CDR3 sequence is CASRPHPRDRGTDTQYF. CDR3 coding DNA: TGTGCCAGCAGGCCTCACCCCCGGGACAGGGGCACAGATACGCAGTATTTT. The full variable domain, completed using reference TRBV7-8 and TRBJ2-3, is GAGVSQSPRYKVAKRGQDVALRCDPISGHVSLFWYQQALGQGPEFLTYFQNEAQLDKSGLPSDRFFAERPEGSVSTLKIQRTQQEDSAVYLCASRPHPRDRGTDTQYFGPGTRLTVL.

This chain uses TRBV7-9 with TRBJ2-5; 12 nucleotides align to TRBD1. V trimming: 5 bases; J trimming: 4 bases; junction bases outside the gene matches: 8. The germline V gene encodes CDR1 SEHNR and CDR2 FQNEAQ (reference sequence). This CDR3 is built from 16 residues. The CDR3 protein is CASSHPRDRGRETQYF. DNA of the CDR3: TGTGCCAGCAGCCATCCCCGGGACAGGGGGCGAGAGACCCAGTACTTC.

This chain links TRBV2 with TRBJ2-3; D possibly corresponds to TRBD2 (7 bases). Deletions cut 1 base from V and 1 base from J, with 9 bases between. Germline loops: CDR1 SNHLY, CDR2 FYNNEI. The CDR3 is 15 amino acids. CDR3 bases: TGTGCCAGCAGTGAAGGGCGGGGGCGCACAGATACGCAGTATTTT. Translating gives CASSEGRGRTDTQYF.

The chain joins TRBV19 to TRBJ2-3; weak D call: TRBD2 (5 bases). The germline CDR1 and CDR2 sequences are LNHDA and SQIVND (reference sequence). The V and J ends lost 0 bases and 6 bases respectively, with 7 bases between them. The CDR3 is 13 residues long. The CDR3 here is CASSIDGEDTQYF. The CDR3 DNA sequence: TGTGCCAGTAGTATAGATGGGGAGGATACGCAGTATTTT. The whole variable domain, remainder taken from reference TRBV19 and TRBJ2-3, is DGGITQSPKYLFRKEGQNVTLSCEQNLNHDAMYWYRQDPGQGLRLIYYSQIVNDFQKGDIAEGYSVSREKKESFPLTVTSAQKNPTAFYLCASSIDGEDTQYFGPGTRLTVL.

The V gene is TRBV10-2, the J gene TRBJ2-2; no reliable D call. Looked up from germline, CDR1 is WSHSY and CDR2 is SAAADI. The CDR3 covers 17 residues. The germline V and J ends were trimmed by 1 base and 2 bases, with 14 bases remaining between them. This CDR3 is CASSELTSVPNTGELFF. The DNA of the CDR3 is TGCGCCAGCAGTGAGTTGACCAGCGTCCCAAACACCGGGGAGCTGTTTTTT.

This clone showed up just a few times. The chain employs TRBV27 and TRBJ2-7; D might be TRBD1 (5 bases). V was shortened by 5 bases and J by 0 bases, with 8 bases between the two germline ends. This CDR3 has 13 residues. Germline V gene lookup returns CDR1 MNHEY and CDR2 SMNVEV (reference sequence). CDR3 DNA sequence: TGTGCCAGCAGTCGACAGAGCTCCTACGAGCAGTACTTC. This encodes CASSRQSSYEQYF.

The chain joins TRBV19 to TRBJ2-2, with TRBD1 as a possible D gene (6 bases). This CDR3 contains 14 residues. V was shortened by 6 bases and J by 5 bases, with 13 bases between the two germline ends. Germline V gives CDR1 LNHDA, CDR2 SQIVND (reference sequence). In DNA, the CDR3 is TGTGCCAGTAGGGACTGGACAGTGACCGGGGAGCTGTTTTTT. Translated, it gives CASRDWTVTGELFF.

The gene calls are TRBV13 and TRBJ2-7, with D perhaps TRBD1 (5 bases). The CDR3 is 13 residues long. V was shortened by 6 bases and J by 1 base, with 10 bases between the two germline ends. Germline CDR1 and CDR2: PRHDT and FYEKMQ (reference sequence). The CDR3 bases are TGTGCCAGCAGTGGCAGGGTTTCCTACGAGCAGTACTTC. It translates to CASSGRVSYEQYF.

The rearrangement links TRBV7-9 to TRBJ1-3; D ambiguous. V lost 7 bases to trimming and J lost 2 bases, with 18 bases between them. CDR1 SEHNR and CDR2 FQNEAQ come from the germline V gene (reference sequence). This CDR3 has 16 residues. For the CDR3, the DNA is TGTGCCAGCACCATGGAGGCCCTGGGGACTGGAAACACCATATATTTT. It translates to CASTMEALGTGNTIYF.

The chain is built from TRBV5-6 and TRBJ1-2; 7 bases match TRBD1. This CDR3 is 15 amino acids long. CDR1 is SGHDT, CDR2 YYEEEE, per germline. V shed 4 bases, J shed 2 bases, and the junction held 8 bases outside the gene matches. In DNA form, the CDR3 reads TGTGCCAGCAGCCCCACCTTGACAGGGAACTATGGCTACACCTTC. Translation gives CASSPTLTGNYGYTF.

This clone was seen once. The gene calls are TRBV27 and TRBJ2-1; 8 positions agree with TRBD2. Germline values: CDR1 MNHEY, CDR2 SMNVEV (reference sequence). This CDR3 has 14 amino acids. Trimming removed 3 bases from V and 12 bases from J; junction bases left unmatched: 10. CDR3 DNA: TGTGCCAGCAGTTTTTACGGGGGGGTTCGGGGGCAGTTCTTC. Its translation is CASSFYGGVRGQFF.